The 17 T cell receptor beta chains below come from one sample, sequenced in a study of shared clonotypes between healthy human individuals. Sequenced by immunoSEQ multiplex PCR; TCRdb stores in-frame clones only, minus some. The repertoire has 1,500,000 or so clones, roughly 98.5% of them found once; the top ten carry 0.36%. Sequenced input: naive CD4+ T cells sorted from blood. The subset here: CD45RA+ positively selected. The receptors were sampled from a man aged 25 to 45 in good health.

This clone was recorded once. The chain uses TRBV10-2 and TRBJ2-2; TRBD1 matches 8 bases. V lost 5 bases, J lost 6 bases, and 2 bases stayed unmatched. The CDR3 is 13 amino acids. Germline CDR1 WSHSY, CDR2 SAAADI. The CDR3: CASSLQGAGELFF. In nucleotides, the CDR3 is TGCGCCAGCAGTTTACAGGGGGCCGGGGAGCTGTTTTTT.

V gene TRBV7-6 combines with J gene TRBJ1-5; D might be TRBD1 (5 bases). The germline V and J ends were trimmed by 5 bases and 6 bases, with 14 bases remaining between them. Germline V gene data show CDR1 as SGHVS and CDR2 as FNYEAQ. The CDR3 is 14 residues long. The CDR3 loop is CASSDRGHAQPQHF. CDR3 nucleotides: TGTGCCAGCAGCGACAGAGGACATGCTCAGCCCCAGCATTTT. Supplemented by reference TRBV7-6 and TRBJ1-5, the full variable domain reads GAGVSQSPRYKVTKRGQDVALRCDPISGHVSLYWYRQALGQGPEFLTYFNYEAQQDKSGLPNDRFSAERPEGSISTLTIQRTEQRDSAMYRCASSDRGHAQPQHFGDGTRLSIL.

The J gene is TRBJ1-3, the V gene TRBV5-1; a possible D gene is TRBD1 (5 bases). CDR1 is SGHRS and CDR2 is YFSETQ in the germline V gene. This CDR3 has 16 residues. The V and J ends lost 5 bases and 2 bases respectively, with 17 bases between them. The DNA of the CDR3 is TGCGCCAGCAGTTCGGGGCCCCTGGCGACTGGAAACACCATATATTTT. Protein product: CASSSGPLATGNTIYF.

CDR3 bases: TGTGCCACCAGCACAGCGGGAGGGTCCTCCGTCGAGCAGTACTTC. This gives the protein CATSTAGGSSVEQYF. J is TRBJ2-7 and V is TRBV15; TRBD2 matches 10 bases. Trimming cost V 4 bases and J 6 bases; bases outside gene matches: 9. In germline, CDR1 is LNHNV, CDR2 YYDKDF (reference sequence). The CDR3 sequence is 15 residues long.

On this clone itself: Other DNA sequences of this sample code for an identical CDR3. The CDR3 nucleotides read TGTGCCAGCAGCGTAGCTGCGGTTTCCTACGAGCAGTACTTC. This translates into CASSVAAVSYEQYF. The V and J genes are TRBV9 and TRBJ2-7; D not certain. The V end was cut by 0 bases, the J end by 1 base, with 8 bases between. The CDR3 has 14 amino acids. The germline V gene has CDR1 SGDLS and CDR2 YYNGEE. Supplemented by reference TRBV9 and TRBJ2-7, the full variable domain reads DSGVTQTPKHLITATGQRVTLRCSPRSGDLSVYWYQQSLDQGLQFLIQYYNGEERAKGNILERFSAQQFPDLHSELNLSSLELGDSALYFCASSVAAVSYEQYFGPGTRLTVT.

This chain connects TRBV9 to TRBJ2-5, with 8 bases lining up with TRBD2. The CDR3 runs 16 residues. Germline CDR1 reads SGDLS; CDR2 reads YYNGEE. J lost 5 bases, V lost 4 bases, and 13 bases had no gene match. In DNA form, the CDR3 reads TGTGCCAGCAGCCCGACGGGGGGGAACGTTTGGGAGACCCAGTACTTC. This translates into CASSPTGGNVWETQYF. Together with reference TRBV9 and TRBJ2-5, the CDR3 gives the full variable domain: DSGVTQTPKHLITATGQRVTLRCSPRSGDLSVYWYQQSLDQGLQFLIQYYNGEERAKGNILERFSAQQFPDLHSELNLSSLELGDSALYFCASSPTGGNVWETQYFGPGTRLLVL.

In DNA form, the CDR3 reads TGCGCCAGCAGTGTGGGGGATAGCGGGAGGCGAAATGAGCAGTTCTTC. Encoded protein: CASSVGDSGRRNEQFF. The chain employs TRBV10-1 and TRBJ2-1; 10 bases match TRBD2. Looked up from germline, CDR1 is WNHNN and CDR2 is SYGVQD (reference sequence). V dropped 4 bases and J dropped 7; count of bases not matched to a gene: 10. The CDR3 runs 16 residues.

J is TRBJ2-3 and V is TRBV5-1; D ambiguous. The germline V gene has CDR1 SGHRS and CDR2 YFSETQ. V lost 0 bases to trimming and J lost 2 bases, with 13 bases between them. The CDR3 extends over 16 amino acids. The CDR3 here is CASSLAPQPVTDTQYF. CDR3 in DNA: TGCGCCAGCAGCTTGGCACCCCAGCCCGTCACAGATACGCAGTATTTT.

This CDR3 reads CASSKGQGYSYEQYF. CDR3 sequence (DNA): TGTGCCAGCAGCAAGGGACAGGGATATTCCTACGAGCAGTACTTC. The chain carries TRBV6-5 and TRBJ2-7; TRBD1 matches 9 bases. V lost 6 bases and J lost 1; bases outside the gene matches: 7. Germline-derived CDR1 and CDR2 are MNHEY and SVGAGI. This CDR3 is 15 amino acids long.

Comment on this clone: Within the sample, other DNA sequences also encode this same CDR3. The chain links TRBV18 to TRBJ2-7, with 11 bases identical to TRBD2. V shed 3 bases, J shed 2 bases, and the junction held 3 bases outside the gene matches. This CDR3 has 15 residues. Germline V gene data show CDR1 as KGHSH and CDR2 as LQKENI. This chain's CDR3 is CASSPGLAEAYEQYF. CDR3 DNA: TGTGCCAGCTCACCGGGACTAGCGGAAGCCTACGAGCAGTACTTC.

As regards this clone: Here the CDR3 omits its conserved ending phenylalanine or tryptophan, so a read error is the likely source. No DNA is shown, since the ends of the CDR3 on it are uncertain; the CDR3 is the one TCRdb lists. The chain couples TRBV21-1 to TRBJ1-2. TRBV21-1 is a pseudogene segment. The CDR3 is 8 residues long, counting both termini. The CDR3 sequence is CASSKVAR.

The chain couples TRBV30 to TRBJ2-7; 8 positions agree with TRBD1. The CDR3 length is 14 residues. Germline loops: CDR1 GTSNPN, CDR2 SVGIG (reference sequence). V was clipped by 3 bases and J by 3 bases; unmatched bases: 7. CDR3 in DNA: TGTGCCTGGAGAGGCAGGGGGCGAAACTACGAGCAGTACTTC. It specifies CAWRGRGRNYEQYF.

CDR3 region: CASSFETSPGTQYF. DNA of the CDR3: TGTGCCAGCAGCTTCGAGACATCCCCGGGTACGCAGTATTTT. The rearrangement links TRBV7-2 to TRBJ2-3, with unresolved D. CDR3 length: 14 residues. V was cut by 3 bases and J by 8 bases, with 15 bases left in between. CDR1 is SGHTA, CDR2 FQGNSA, per germline.

A remark on this clone: Other DNA sequences from this sample encode an identical CDR3 as well. The chain uses TRBV2 and TRBJ2-1, with D perhaps matching TRBD1 (7 bases). The germline V gene has CDR1 SNHLY and CDR2 FYNNEI. The CDR3 has 15 residues. The V gene lost 2 bases and the J gene lost 2 bases, with 10 bases spanning the gap. The CDR3 spells CASSEQGGTYNEQFF. The CDR3 region has the DNA TGTGCCAGCAGTGAACAGGGGGGCACCTACAATGAGCAGTTCTTC.

V and J are TRBV7-9 and TRBJ2-7; perhaps TRBD1 as D (7 bases). CDR1 is SEHNR, CDR2 FQNEAQ, per germline (reference sequence). The length of the CDR3 is 14 residues. Trimming stripped 5 bases from V and 2 bases from J, with 13 bases between. The CDR3 loop is CASSLRGVAYEQYF. Here the CDR3 DNA reads TGTGCCAGCAGCCTCAGGGGGGTTGCCTACGAGCAGTACTTC.

The V call is TRBV4-2, the J call TRBJ2-7, with D perhaps TRBD1 (7 bases). CDR3 length equals 15 residues. Trimming took 4 bases from V and 3 from J, leaving 16 bases between them. Germline values: CDR1 LGHNA, CDR2 YNFKEQ. The CDR3 DNA reads TGTGCCAGCAGCCGCGGGACAGCCAGTGACTACGAGCAGTACTTC. It codes for CASSRGTASDYEQYF.

CDR3 coding DNA: TGTGCCAGCAGTGTGGGCAGGGGGAACACTGAAGCTTTCTTT. Encoded protein: CASSVGRGNTEAFF. J is TRBJ1-1 and V is TRBV2, with a possible D match to TRBD1 (6 bases). Germline CDR1 is SNHLY and CDR2 is FYNNEI. The CDR3 is made up of 14 amino acids. V was cut by 4 bases and J by 1 base, with 10 bases left in between. Together with reference TRBV2 and TRBJ1-1, the CDR3 gives the full variable domain: EPEVTQTPSHQVTQMGQEVILRCVPISNHLYFYWYRQILGQKVEFLVSFYNNEISEKSEIFDDQFSVERPDGSNFTLKIRSTKLEDSAMYFCASSVGRGNTEAFFGQGTRLTVV.